A single sample is the source of the 27 T cell receptor beta chains below, sequenced in a study of CD4+ T cells in melanoma. Profiled with immunoSEQ multiplex PCR; TCRdb holds only in-frame clones, not every one. The repertoire consists of roughly 54,000 clones, with roughly 89% occurring once and the leading ten covering about 12%. The sample was peripheral blood. The receptors come from a human donor with melanoma.

The rearrangement uses TRBV4-3 and TRBJ2-2; the D gene is possibly TRBD1 (6 bases). The CDR3 extends over 14 amino acids. Trimming cost V 0 bases and J 9 bases, with 11 bases left between them. Germline V gene lookup returns CDR1 LGHNA and CDR2 YSLEER. The DNA of the CDR3 is TGCGCCAGCAGCCAAGAACAGGGCTGGCGGGAGCTGTTTTTT. Protein: CASSQEQGWRELFF.

The chain couples TRBV6-1 to TRBJ1-1; possible D gene TRBD1, 6 bases. Germline CDR1 reads MNHNS; CDR2 reads SASEGT. V was pared by 6 bases and J by 1 base, with 15 bases between. The CDR3 runs 15 residues. The CDR3 sequence: CASSLLDSSNTEAFF. The CDR3 bases are TGTGCCAGCAGCCTCTTGGACAGCTCGAACACTGAAGCTTTCTTT.

The chain combines TRBV7-8 with TRBJ2-5; 8 nucleotides agree with TRBD1. The germline V gene has CDR1 SGHVS and CDR2 FQNEAQ. The CDR3 extends over 14 amino acids. The V and J ends lost 5 bases and 6 bases, in that order; junction bases with no gene match: 8. The CDR3 reads CASSPRTGWKTQYF. The CDR3 nucleotides read TGTGCCAGCAGCCCCAGGACAGGGTGGAAGACCCAGTACTTC.

The chain combines TRBV18 with TRBJ1-1; the D is unclear. This CDR3 has 16 amino acids. In germline, CDR1 is KGHSH, CDR2 LQKENI. Trimming left V 2 bases short and J 1 base short, with 14 bases between. CDR3 sequence: CASSPIQISQNTEAFF. The CDR3, as DNA: TGTGCCAGCTCACCAATTCAGATTAGTCAGAACACTGAAGCTTTCTTT.

J is TRBJ2-1 and V is TRBV5-1; 10 bases agree with TRBD2. V shed 4 bases and J 10 bases; nucleotides not matched to a gene: 14. The CDR3 sequence is 16 residues long. The germline CDR1 and CDR2 sequences are SGHRS and YFSETQ. In DNA form, the CDR3 reads TGCGCCAGCAGCCCCACTAGCGGGGCTCCCCGGGGGGAGCAGTTCTTC. Amino acid sequence: CASSPTSGAPRGEQFF.

This chain uses TRBV18 with TRBJ1-5; D gene unclear. V gave up 0 bases and J gave up 6 bases, with 9 bases separating them. The CDR3 contains 14 residues. Germline CDR1 reads KGHSH; CDR2 reads LQKENI. DNA of the CDR3: TGTGCCAGCTCACCACCGGGCGTCGGTCAGCCCCAGCATTTT. Its translation: CASSPPGVGQPQHF.

This clone was counted between two and nine times. The V and J genes are TRBV7-3 and TRBJ2-7; 9 bases are shared with TRBD2. Germline assignment: CDR1 SGHTA and CDR2 FQGTGA. There are 14 residues in the CDR3. V lost 3 bases, J lost 2 bases, and 2 bases stayed unmatched. The CDR3 is CASSLAGGAYEQYF. CDR3 DNA: TGTGCCAGCAGCTTGGCGGGGGGGGCCTACGAGCAGTACTTC.

V gene TRBV5-1 combines with J gene TRBJ2-3; 14 bases are a match to TRBD2. Germline V lookup: CDR1 SGHRS, CDR2 YFSETQ. Trimming removed 4 bases from V and 4 bases from J; junction bases left unmatched: 5. This CDR3 has 16 amino acids. The CDR3 protein is CASSETSGGVSDTQYF. CDR3 coding DNA: TGCGCCAGCAGCGAGACTAGCGGGGGGGTCTCAGATACGCAGTATTTT.

V is TRBV6-5 and J is TRBJ2-5; weak D call: TRBD2 (5 bases). The CDR3 has 13 residues. Trimming shortened V by 7 bases and J by 2 bases, and 11 bases separated the two germline ends. Per germline, CDR1 MNHEY and CDR2 SVGAGI. This CDR3 reads CASIPPGQETQYF. For the CDR3, the DNA is TGTGCCAGCATCCCTCCGGGACAAGAGACCCAGTACTTC.

This chain joins TRBV6-1 and TRBJ1-2; tentative D call: TRBD1 (5 bases). The V end was cut by 4 bases, the J end by 10 bases, with 13 bases between. Germline CDR1 MNHNS, CDR2 SASEGT. The CDR3 is 12 amino acids. The CDR3 DNA reads TGTGCCAGCAGTGGGGACGGGTGGGTCTACACCTTC. It specifies CASSGDGWVYTF.

The genes are TRBV5-6 and TRBJ2-3; D gene ambiguous. The CDR3 extends over 12 amino acids. Germline-derived CDR1 and CDR2 are SGHDT and YYEEEE. With 4 bases removed from V and 8 bases from J, the gap between germline ends came to 11 bases. The CDR3 sequence is CASSPDRRTQYF. DNA of the CDR3: TGTGCCAGCAGCCCAGACCGCCGTACGCAGTATTTT.

The chain links TRBV19 to TRBJ1-5; D is unresolved. Trimming cost V 3 bases and J 3 bases, with 9 bases left between them. This CDR3 has 14 residues. Germline V gene data show CDR1 as LNHDA and CDR2 as SQIVND (reference sequence). The chain's CDR3 is CASSIRHVNQPQHF. The CDR3 DNA reads as TGTGCCAGTAGTATCCGACACGTCAATCAGCCCCAGCATTTT.

V and J are TRBV11-1 and TRBJ2-3, with 8 positions matching TRBD1. CDR1 and CDR2 (germline): SGHAT, FQDESV (reference sequence). The CDR3 extends over 14 amino acids. The junction had 5 bases not matched to a gene; V was cut back by 3 bases and J by 6 bases. The chain's CDR3 is CASSFQGATDTQYF. Here the CDR3 DNA reads TGTGCCAGCAGCTTTCAGGGGGCGACGGATACGCAGTATTTT.

V usage is TRBV19 and J usage is TRBJ1-5, with D possibly being TRBD1 (6 bases). The V end was cut by 5 bases, the J end by 0 bases, with 11 bases between. CDR1 and CDR2 from the germline V gene are LNHDA and SQIVND (reference sequence). CDR3 length: 15 amino acids. The CDR3 here is CASSSGAGSNQPQHF. The CDR3 coding sequence is TGTGCCAGTAGTTCGGGGGCGGGTAGCAATCAGCCCCAGCATTTT.

This clone was seen just once. The chain combines TRBV11-3 with TRBJ1-1, with 7 bases lining up with TRBD1. The germline V gene encodes CDR1 SGHNT and CDR2 YENEEA. The trim removed 6 bases at V and 5 bases at J, leaving 6 bases unmatched. The length of the CDR3 is 13 residues. The CDR3 bases are TGTGCCAGCAGGGGGACAGACCAAACTGAAGCTTTCTTT. Its translation is CASRGTDQTEAFF.

This chain connects TRBV4-3 to TRBJ1-3; D ambiguous. Trimming pared 0 bases from V and 0 bases from J, leaving 9 bases between. The CDR3 covers 16 residues. Germline V lookup: CDR1 LGHNA, CDR2 YSLEER. Here the CDR3 reads CASSQDGYSSGNTIYF. The CDR3, as DNA: TGCGCCAGCAGCCAAGATGGATACAGCTCTGGAAACACCATATATTTT.

V gene TRBV5-1 combines with J gene TRBJ2-3, with 10 nucleotides matching TRBD1. There are 14 residues in the CDR3. Germline CDR1 reads SGHRS; CDR2 reads YFSETQ. V shed 4 bases, J shed 5 bases, and the junction held 4 bases outside the gene matches. The CDR3 DNA sequence: TGCGCCAGCAGCCCAGGACAGGGGGAAGATACGCAGTATTTT. Amino acids: CASSPGQGEDTQYF.

This clone was seen a single time. The CDR3 sequence is CASSVGGGHEKLFF. The CDR3 DNA reads as TGTGCCAGCAGCGTAGGAGGGGGTCACGAAAAACTGTTTTTT. This chain links TRBV9 with TRBJ1-4; maybe TRBD1 (6 bases). The CDR3 sequence is 14 residues long. Trimming cost V 0 bases and J 8 bases, with 11 bases left between them. From germline, CDR1 is SGDLS and CDR2 YYNGEE.

The chain joins TRBV9 to TRBJ2-1; 7 nucleotides line up with TRBD2. CDR3 size: 16 residues. V lost 0 bases to trimming and J lost 7 bases; unmatched junction nucleotides: 10. The V gene's germline CDR1 is SGDLS and CDR2 YYNGEE. The CDR3 DNA follows: TGTGCCAGCAGCGTAGGAGGGCTACCCGGGAGGAATGAGCAGTTCTTC. Translation: CASSVGGLPGRNEQFF.

This chain links TRBV7-9 with TRBJ1-1, with D perhaps TRBD1 (5 bases). Germline V CDR1 and CDR2: SEHNR, FQNEAQ (reference sequence). CDR3 size: 15 residues. Trimming left V 0 bases short and J 1 base short, with 9 bases between. The CDR3 sequence is CASSLARTTNTEAFF. The CDR3 bases are TGTGCCAGCAGCTTAGCTAGGACAACGAACACTGAAGCTTTCTTT.

DNA for the CDR3: TGTGCCAGCAGTATAATGAACACTGAAGCTTTCTTT. Encoded protein: CASSIMNTEAFF. V is TRBV6-1 and J is TRBJ1-1; unclear D gene. Trimming pared 5 bases from V and 0 bases from J, leaving 4 bases between. There are 12 residues in the CDR3. Germline lookup yields CDR1 MNHNS and CDR2 SASEGT.

Concerning this clone: A read error is likely, as this CDR3 ends without the conserved phenylalanine or tryptophan. The chain links TRBV7-9 to TRBJ1-2; no clear D. The CDR3 runs to 12 residues. V gave up 8 bases and J gave up 4 bases, with 11 bases separating them. From germline, CDR1 is SEHNR and CDR2 FQNEAQ (reference sequence). The CDR3 nucleotides read TGTGCCAGCGCCAAAGGGATCTATGGCTACACCGTC. Translating gives CASAKGIYGYTV.

The J gene is TRBJ1-1, the V gene TRBV18; TRBD1 is a possible D gene (5 bases). Germline V CDR1 and CDR2: KGHSH, LQKENI. Deletions cut 6 bases from V and 4 bases from J, with 18 bases between. This CDR3 spans 15 amino acids. The CDR3 DNA is TGTGCCAGCTCGTGGGGGAGGGACGGTGTCACTGAAGCTTTCTTT. Its translation is CASSWGRDGVTEAFF.

The chain couples TRBV11-2 to TRBJ2-5, with D unclear. Between the trimmed V and J ends, which lost 8 bases and 5 bases, there was a span of 15 bases. In germline, CDR1 is SGHAT, CDR2 FQNNGV. This CDR3 comprises 13 residues. The CDR3 loop is CASVSIPGETQYF. CDR3 DNA: TGTGCCAGCGTTTCGATTCCTGGGGAGACCCAGTACTTC.

This sequence joins TRBV5-1 and TRBJ2-2, with D uncertain. The CDR3 has 14 residues. Germline CDR1 SGHRS, CDR2 YFSETQ. Trimming left V 1 base short and J 6 bases short, with 10 bases between. This CDR3 is CASSLTAPAGELFF. The CDR3 DNA reads as TGCGCCAGCAGCTTGACGGCCCCCGCCGGGGAGCTGTTTTTT. The whole variable domain, filled in from reference TRBV5-1 and TRBJ2-2, reads KAGVTQTPRYLIKTRGQQVTLSCSPISGHRSVSWYQQTPGQGLQFLFEYFSETQRNKGNFPGRFSGRQFSNSRSEMNVSTLELGDSALYLCASSLTAPAGELFFGEGSRLTVL.

This chain uses TRBV6-5 with TRBJ1-2; 7 bases map to TRBD1. From germline, CDR1 is MNHEY and CDR2 SVGAGI. The CDR3 length is 14 residues. The V gene end was trimmed by 6 bases and the J gene end by 4 bases; junction bases not matched to a gene: 8. CDR3 bases: TGTGCCAGCAGCTTCAGGGGGGGGGTCTATGGCTACACCTTC. Translated, it gives CASSFRGGVYGYTF.

The chain couples TRBV25-1 to TRBJ2-3; 10 nucleotides agree with TRBD2. The length of the CDR3 is 16 residues. Germline trimming cut 1 base from V and 1 base from J; bases unmatched to any gene: 2. The V gene's germline CDR1 is MGHDK and CDR2 SYGVNS. CDR3 residues: CASSESAGGGTDTQYF. The CDR3 coding sequence is TGTGCCAGCAGTGAATCAGCGGGGGGGGGCACAGATACGCAGTATTTT.